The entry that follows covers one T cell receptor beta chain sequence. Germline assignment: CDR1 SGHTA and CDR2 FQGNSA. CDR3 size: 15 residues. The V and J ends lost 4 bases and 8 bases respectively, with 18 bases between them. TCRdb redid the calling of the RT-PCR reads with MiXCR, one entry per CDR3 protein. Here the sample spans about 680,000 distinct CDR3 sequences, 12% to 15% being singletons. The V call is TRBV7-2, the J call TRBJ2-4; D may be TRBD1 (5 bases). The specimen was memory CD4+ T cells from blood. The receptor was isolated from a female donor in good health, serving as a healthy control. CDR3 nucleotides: TGTGCCAGCAGCTCAAGTCAGGGTAGGAGAGACATTCAGTACTTC. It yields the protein CASSSSQGRRDIQYF.